The TCR beta chain under discussion was sequenced for a study of T cell responses to AZD1222 COVID-19 vaccine. Findings and limits, study-wide: Across the whole spike, CD4 TCRs peaked at regions 160-218 and 743-854. Clonal diversity was possibly underestimated; the donors were predominantly white British and more often female.

Sequencing was performed with immunoSEQ multiplex PCR; in TCRdb, only in-frame clones are kept and a portion is missing. The sample lists 100,000 or so clones, about nine tenths occurring once. With regard to this clone: What it recognizes is unknown.

CDR1 is SGHVS, CDR2 FNYEAQ, per germline. This CDR3 comprises 11 residues. V was clipped by 5 bases and J by 7 bases, with 8 bases between them. This receptor was identified in an adult in good health. The starting material was peripheral blood, obtained on day 0 of AZD1222 vaccination. The chain employs TRBV7-6 and TRBJ2-5; D perhaps matches TRBD1 (7 bases). The CDR3 region is CASSQGGTQYF. CDR3 nucleotides: TGTGCCAGCAGCCAGGGGGGGACCCAGTACTTC.